This TCR beta chain was recorded in a study of cytomegalovirus exposure and HLA in healthy donors. Study-wide findings and caveats: Available immune exposure information covered CMV serostatus only. Later analysis showed TCR association rates varying by HLA locus, highest for DRB1 and lowest for HLA-C. Across donors, sequencing depth was assumed by presence/absence analyses to be roughly uniform.

A word on this clone: What it binds is unknown.

The PCR ran on 60 Vbeta and 13 Jbeta primers. TCRdb's table, derived via immunoSEQ multiplex PCR, lists solely in-frame clones and lacks some. The table records about 170,000 clones, 65% to 85% of them present only once. V dropped 4 bases and J dropped 9; count of bases not matched to a gene: 9. This CDR3 contains 15 residues. Per the germline V gene, CDR1 is MGHRA and CDR2 is YSYEKL. This chain uses TRBV4-1 with TRBJ2-1, with TRBD1 matching 10 bases. The sequencing sample was made of PBMCs. This clonotype was obtained from a woman aged 50 to 60 in good health and CMV-seropositive. The CDR3 sequence is CASSRAGTGVGEQFF. In DNA form, the CDR3 reads TGCGCCAGCAGCCGGGCCGGGACAGGGGTCGGTGAGCAGTTCTTC.